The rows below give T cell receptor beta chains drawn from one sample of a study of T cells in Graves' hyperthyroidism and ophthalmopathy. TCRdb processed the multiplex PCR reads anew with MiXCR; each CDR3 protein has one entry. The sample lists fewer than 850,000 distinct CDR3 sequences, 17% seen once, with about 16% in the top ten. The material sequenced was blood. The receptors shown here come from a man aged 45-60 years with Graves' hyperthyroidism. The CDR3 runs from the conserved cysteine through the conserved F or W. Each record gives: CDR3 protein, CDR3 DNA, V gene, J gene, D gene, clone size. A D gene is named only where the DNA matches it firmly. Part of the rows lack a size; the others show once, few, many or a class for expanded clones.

CAISEDRATNEKLFF	TGTGCCATCAGTGAGGACAGGGCCACTAATGAAAAACTGTTTTTT	TRBV10-3	TRBJ1-4	TRBD1	-
CASSRPLTGGADTQYF	TGTGCCAGCAGTCGCCCCCTGACAGGGGGAGCAGATACGCAGTATTTT	TRBV6-2/TRBV6-3	TRBJ2-3	TRBD1	many
CASSRGLANYEQYF	TGTGCCAGCAGTCGCGGACTAGCGAATTACGAGCAGTACTTC	TRBV25-1	TRBJ2-7	TRBD2	-
CSAPGLAGGRIRETQYF	TGCAGTGCTCCGGGACTAGCGGGAGGAAGAATACGAGAGACCCAGTACTTC	TRBV20-1	TRBJ2-5	TRBD2	many
CASSLSQHNEQFF	TGTGCCAGCAGTTTAAGCCAACACAATGAGCAGTTCTTC	TRBV27	TRBJ2-1	-	many
CASRPGQGWYEQYF	TGTGCCAGCCGACCGGGACAGGGGTGGTACGAGCAGTACTTC	TRBV19	TRBJ2-7	TRBD1	-
CASSVAPGTSGHEQYF	TGTGCCAGCAGCGTAGCGCCCGGAACTAGCGGCCACGAGCAGTACTTC	TRBV9	TRBJ2-7	TRBD2	many
CASSESLRRSYEQYF	TGTGCCAGCAGTGAATCTCTGAGACGAAGCTACGAGCAGTACTTC	TRBV25-1	TRBJ2-7	-	many
CASSGFLAELTNTQYF	TGTGCCAGCAGCGGCTTCTTAGCGGAGCTAACGAATACGCAGTATTTT	TRBV2	TRBJ2-3	-	many
CASSQDSEQAYEQYF	TGTGCCAGCAGCCAAGACTCGGAGCAGGCCTACGAGCAGTACTTC	TRBV3-1	TRBJ2-7	-	few
CSAPGLAGGTDTQYF	TGCAGTGCGCCGGGACTAGCGGGAGGGACAGATACGCAGTATTTT	TRBV20-1	TRBJ2-3	TRBD2	-
CASSIPPREAGANVLTF	TGTGCCAGTAGTATTCCCCCCAGGGAAGCTGGGGCCAACGTCCTGACTTTC	TRBV19	TRBJ2-6	-	few
CASSSQTGGHTRQLFF	TGCGCCAGCAGCTCACAGACAGGGGGCCACACCAGGCAGCTGTTTTTT	TRBV5-1	TRBJ2-2	TRBD1	-
CASKTQGGEQFF	TGTGCCAGCAAGACACAGGGAGGTGAGCAGTTCTTC	TRBV27	TRBJ2-1	-	many
CASSWARGYEQYF	TGTGCCAGCAGCTGGGCTAGGGGCTACGAGCAGTACTTC	TRBV13	TRBJ2-7	-	few
CAIRGDGASTSGANVLTF	TGTGCCATCAGGGGTGATGGGGCTAGCACATCTGGGGCCAACGTCCTGACTTTC	TRBV10-3	TRBJ2-6	-	many
CASSSDSPNNSPLHF	TGTGCCAGCAGCTCGGACAGTCCTAATAATTCACCCCTCCACTTT	TRBV7-9	TRBJ1-6	-	-
CATLLGDHAYEQYF	TGTGCCACCCTCCTAGGTGATCATGCCTACGAGCAGTACTTC	TRBV28	TRBJ2-7	-	many
CASSYRGTYTEAFF	TGTGCCAGCAGTTACAGAGGGACCTACACTGAAGCTTTCTTT	TRBV6-2/TRBV6-3	TRBJ1-1	-	few
CASSDSGSYGYTF	TGTGCCAGTAGCGACAGCGGCTCCTATGGCTACACCTTC	TRBV19	TRBJ1-2	-	many
CASSAGDRSYEQYF	TGTGCCAGCAGCGCGGGAGACCGCTCCTACGAGCAGTACTTC	TRBV28	TRBJ2-7	TRBD2	few
CASSIGTGRNQPQHF	TGTGCCAGTAGTATAGGGACAGGGCGGAATCAGCCCCAGCATTTT	TRBV19	TRBJ1-5	TRBD1	-
CASSLWSGVVRGYTF	TGTGCCAGCAGTTTATGGTCGGGGGTTGTACGGGGCTACACCTTC	TRBV28	TRBJ1-2	-	many
CASSGQVFSGNTIYF	TGTGCCAGCAGTGGACAGGTTTTCTCTGGAAACACCATATATTTT	TRBV25-1	TRBJ1-3	-	many
CASKGGGAGGETQYF	TGTGCCAGCAAGGGGGGCGGGGCGGGGGGAGAGACCCAGTACTTC	TRBV25-1	TRBJ2-5	TRBD2	many
CASRGTGFYEQYF	TGTGCCAGCAGGGGGACTGGCTTCTACGAGCAGTACTTC	TRBV6-2/TRBV6-3	TRBJ2-7	-	few
CASRVNTGSNQPQHF	TGTGCCAGTAGGGTAAACACAGGGAGCAATCAGCCCCAGCATTTT	TRBV19	TRBJ1-5	-	-
CASSKATNEKLFF	TGCGCCAGCAGCAAGGCAACTAATGAAAAACTGTTTTTT	TRBV5-1	TRBJ1-4	-	many
CSVFSGRADYEQFF	TGCAGCGTATTTAGCGGGAGGGCCGATTATGAGCAGTTCTTC	TRBV29-1	TRBJ2-1	TRBD2	-
CASSQRTSGSYNEQFF	TGTGCCAGCAGCCAACGGACTAGCGGGTCATACAATGAGCAGTTCTTC	TRBV3-1	TRBJ2-1	TRBD2	few
CASSLAAVYNEQFF	TGCGCCAGCAGCTTGGCGGCGGTCTACAATGAGCAGTTCTTC	TRBV5-1	TRBJ2-1	-	many
CASSLSTPPYEQYF	TGTGCCAGCAGCTTAAGCACCCCTCCCTACGAGCAGTACTTC	TRBV11-2	TRBJ2-7	-	many
CASSQDQGYQGEAFF	TGTGCCAGCAGCCAGGATCAGGGGTATCAGGGTGAAGCTTTCTTT	TRBV3-1	TRBJ1-1	-	-
CASSLIAGGNYEQYF	TGTGCCAGCAGCTTAATAGCGGGAGGAAACTACGAGCAGTACTTC	TRBV7-2	TRBJ2-7	TRBD2	many
CASSLQPDSNQPQHF	TGTGCCAGCAGCCTCCAGCCTGATAGCAATCAGCCCCAGCATTTT	TRBV7-9	TRBJ1-5	-	-
CASSAGHNEQFF	TGTGCCAGCAGTGCCGGGCACAATGAGCAGTTCTTC	TRBV6-1	TRBJ2-1	-	many
CASSYSLQGVESGYTF	TGTGCCAGCAGTTACTCGCTACAGGGAGTCGAAAGCGGCTACACCTTC	TRBV6-5	TRBJ1-2	-	few
CASSQDLSGRARDTQYF	TGTGCCAGCAGCCAAGATCTAAGCGGGAGGGCCCGAGATACGCAGTATTTT	TRBV3-1	TRBJ2-3	TRBD2	few
CASSPRDITSGNIKYEQYF	TGTGCCAGCAGCCCACGAGATATAACTAGCGGAAATATTAAGTACGAGCAGTACTTC	TRBV11-2	TRBJ2-7	TRBD2	-
CSASSVAEYEQYF	TGCAGTGCTAGTTCCGTAGCGGAGTACGAGCAGTACTTC	TRBV20-1	TRBJ2-7	-	many
CAISERSGLAAYNKQFF	TGTGCCATCAGTGAGCGGTCGGGACTAGCGGCCTACAATAAGCAGTTCTTC	TRBV12-3/TRBV12-4	TRBJ2-1	TRBD2	-
CASSERQGYTDTQYF	TGTGCCAGCAGCGAAAGACAGGGATACACAGATACGCAGTATTTT	TRBV27	TRBJ2-3	TRBD1	many
CSVDRREETQYF	TGCAGCGTTGATCGGCGGGAAGAGACCCAGTACTTC	TRBV29-1	TRBJ2-5	-	-
CASSHPSGRINEQFF	TGTGCCAGCAGCCACCCTAGCGGGAGGATCAATGAGCAGTTCTTC	TRBV12-3/TRBV12-4	TRBJ2-1	TRBD2	many
CASSSGQRRSVGETQYF	TGTGCCAGCAGCTCCGGCCAGCGGAGATCTGTGGGAGAGACCCAGTACTTC	TRBV7-2	TRBJ2-5	-	many
CASSLPGLWGETQYF	TGTGCCAGCAGCTTACCGGGCCTCTGGGGGGAGACCCAGTACTTC	TRBV7-9	TRBJ2-5	-	-
CASSGFFLFGEKLFF	TGTGCCAGCAGTGGGTTCTTCCTTTTTGGGGAAAAACTGTTTTTT	TRBV6-1	TRBJ1-4	-	few
CSAPQGGSSYNEQFF	TGCAGTGCGCCTCAGGGCGGCAGCTCCTACAATGAGCAGTTCTTC	TRBV20-1	TRBJ2-1	-	few
CASSGGGGISTEAFF	TGTGCCAGCAGTGGGGGGGGGGGGATTTCGACTGAAGCTTTCTTT	TRBV28	TRBJ1-1	-	few